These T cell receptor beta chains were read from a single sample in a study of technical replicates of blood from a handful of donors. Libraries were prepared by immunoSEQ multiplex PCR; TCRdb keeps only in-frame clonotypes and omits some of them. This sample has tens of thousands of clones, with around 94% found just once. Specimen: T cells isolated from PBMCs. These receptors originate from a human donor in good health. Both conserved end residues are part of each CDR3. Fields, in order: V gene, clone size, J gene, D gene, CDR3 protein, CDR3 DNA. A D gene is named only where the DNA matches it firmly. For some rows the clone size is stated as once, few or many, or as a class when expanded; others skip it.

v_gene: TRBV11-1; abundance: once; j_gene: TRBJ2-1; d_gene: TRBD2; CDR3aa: CASSSGGGVSYNEQFF; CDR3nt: TGTGCCAGCAGCTCCGGGGGAGGGGTCTCCTACAATGAGCAGTTCTTC
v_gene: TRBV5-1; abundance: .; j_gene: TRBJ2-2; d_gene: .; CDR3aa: CASSWMGPANTGELFF; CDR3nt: TGCGCCAGCAGCTGGATGGGGCCTGCGAACACCGGGGAGCTGTTTTTT
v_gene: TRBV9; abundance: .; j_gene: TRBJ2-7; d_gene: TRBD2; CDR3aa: CASSPSGNPYEQYF; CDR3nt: TGTGCCAGCAGCCCTAGCGGGAACCCCTACGAGCAGTACTTC
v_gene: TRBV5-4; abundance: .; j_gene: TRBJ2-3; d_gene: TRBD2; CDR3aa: CASSLAAGGPPDTQYF; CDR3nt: TGTGCCAGCAGCTTGGCGGCGGGAGGGCCCCCAGATACGCAGTATTTT
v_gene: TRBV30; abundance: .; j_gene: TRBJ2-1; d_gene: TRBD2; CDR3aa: CAWSLTSGRFDEQFF; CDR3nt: TGTGCCTGGAGCCTGACTAGCGGGAGATTCGATGAGCAGTTCTTC
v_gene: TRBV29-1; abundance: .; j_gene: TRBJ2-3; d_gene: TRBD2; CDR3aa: CSVGDYISTDTQYF; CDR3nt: TGCAGCGTTGGGGACTACATTAGCACAGATACGCAGTATTTT
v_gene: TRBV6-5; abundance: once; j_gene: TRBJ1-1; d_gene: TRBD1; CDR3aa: CASTLRQGGGTEAFF; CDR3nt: TGTGCCAGCACTCTCCGACAGGGGGGGGGCACTGAAGCTTTCTTT
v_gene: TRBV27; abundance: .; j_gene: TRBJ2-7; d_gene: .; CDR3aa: CASSLSGAFGDYEQYF; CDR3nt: TGTGCCAGCAGTTTATCGGGGGCGTTTGGTGATTACGAGCAGTACTTC
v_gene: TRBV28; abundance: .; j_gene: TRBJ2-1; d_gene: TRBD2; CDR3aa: CASSLIAGYNEQFF; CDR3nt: TGTGCCAGCAGTTTAATAGCGGGGTACAATGAGCAGTTCTTC
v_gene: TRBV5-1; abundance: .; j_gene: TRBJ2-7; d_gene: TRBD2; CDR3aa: CASKREGLGGSYEQYF; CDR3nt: TGCGCCAGCAAGCGGGAGGGCCTAGGGGGCTCCTACGAGCAGTACTTC
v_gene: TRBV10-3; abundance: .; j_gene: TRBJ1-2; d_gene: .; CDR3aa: CAISGQVNNYGYTF; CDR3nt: TGTGCCATCAGTGGACAGGTGAATAACTATGGCTACACCTTC
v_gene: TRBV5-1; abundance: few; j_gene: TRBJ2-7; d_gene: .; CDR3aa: CASSFEQSSYEQYF; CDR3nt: TGCGCCAGCAGCTTTGAACAGAGCTCCTACGAGCAGTACTTC
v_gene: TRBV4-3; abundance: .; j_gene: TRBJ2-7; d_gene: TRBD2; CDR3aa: CASSLGLAGVPYEQYF; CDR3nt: TGCGCCAGCAGCCTGGGACTAGCGGGAGTCCCCTACGAGCAGTACTTC
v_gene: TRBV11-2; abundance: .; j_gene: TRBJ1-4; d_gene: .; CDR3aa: CASSAQTNEKLFF; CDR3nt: TGTGCCAGCAGCGCACAGACTAATGAAAAACTGTTTTTT
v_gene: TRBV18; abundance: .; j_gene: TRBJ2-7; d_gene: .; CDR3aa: CASSPTASYEQYF; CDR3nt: TGTGCCAGCTCACCGACAGCCTCCTACGAGCAGTACTTC
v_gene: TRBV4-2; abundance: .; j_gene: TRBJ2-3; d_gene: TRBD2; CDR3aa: CASSQEGGRAPDTQYF; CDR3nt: TGTGCCAGCAGCCAAGAGGGCGGGAGGGCCCCAGATACGCAGTATTTT
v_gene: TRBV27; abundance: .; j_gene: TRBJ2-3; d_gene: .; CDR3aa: CASSGRVDTQYF; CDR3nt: TGTGCCAGCAGTGGCAGGGTAGATACGCAGTATTTT
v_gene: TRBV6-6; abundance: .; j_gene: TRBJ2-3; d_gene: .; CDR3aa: CASRGLSGTDTQYF; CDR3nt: TGTGCCAGCAGGGGACTTTCGGGTACAGATACGCAGTATTTT
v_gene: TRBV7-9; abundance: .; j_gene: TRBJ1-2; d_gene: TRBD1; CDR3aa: CASSHTGTAYGYTF; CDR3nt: TGTGCCAGCAGCCATACCGGGACAGCCTATGGCTACACCTTC
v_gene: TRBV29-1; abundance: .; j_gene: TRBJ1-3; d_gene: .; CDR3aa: CSVNGGGNTIYF; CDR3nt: TGCAGCGTCAACGGGGGAGGAAACACCATATATTTT
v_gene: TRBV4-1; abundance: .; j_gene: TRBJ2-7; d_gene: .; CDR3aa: CASSLRQDSEQYF; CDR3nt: TGCGCCAGCAGCCTACGCCAGGACTCTGAGCAGTACTTC
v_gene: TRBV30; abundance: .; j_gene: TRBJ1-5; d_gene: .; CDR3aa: CAWGEYSNQPQHF; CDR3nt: TGTGCCTGGGGGGAGTATAGCAATCAGCCCCAGCATTTT
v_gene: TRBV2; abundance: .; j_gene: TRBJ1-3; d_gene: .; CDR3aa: CASSVGRFSGNTIYF; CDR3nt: TGTGCCAGCAGTGTGGGGCGGTTCTCTGGAAACACCATATATTTT
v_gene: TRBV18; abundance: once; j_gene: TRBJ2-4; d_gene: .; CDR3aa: CASSPRGSLAIQYF; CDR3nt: TGTGCCAGCTCACCAAGGGGCTCCCTCGCCATTCAGTACTTC
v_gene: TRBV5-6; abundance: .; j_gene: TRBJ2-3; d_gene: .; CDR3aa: CASSLGRVTDTQYF; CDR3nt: TGTGCCAGCAGTCTCGGGAGAGTCACAGATACGCAGTATTTT